This TCR beta chain emerged from a study of identical twins. TCRdb processed the 5' RACE reads anew with MiXCR; each CDR3 protein has one entry. The repertoire includes over 200,000 distinct CDR3 sequences, over 9.5% of them detected once, and more than 8% sits in the top ten. General study points: Abundant beta clonotypes from cord blood bore fewer insertions; memory repertoires lacked this pattern.

This CDR3 has 14 amino acids. V gave up 5 bases and J gave up 5 bases; unmatched junction bases: 8. The germline CDR1 and CDR2 sequences are SGHTA and FQGNSA. This clonotype was observed a few times. Its antigen remains unknown. V and J are TRBV7-2 and TRBJ2-5; 7 bases align to TRBD1. The sequencing input was memory T cells sorted from blood. This receptor was identified in a man over 45 in good health. In nucleotides, the CDR3 is TGTGCCAGCAGCCCAAGACAGGGATGGGAGACCCAGTACTTC. Amino acids: CASSPRQGWETQYF.